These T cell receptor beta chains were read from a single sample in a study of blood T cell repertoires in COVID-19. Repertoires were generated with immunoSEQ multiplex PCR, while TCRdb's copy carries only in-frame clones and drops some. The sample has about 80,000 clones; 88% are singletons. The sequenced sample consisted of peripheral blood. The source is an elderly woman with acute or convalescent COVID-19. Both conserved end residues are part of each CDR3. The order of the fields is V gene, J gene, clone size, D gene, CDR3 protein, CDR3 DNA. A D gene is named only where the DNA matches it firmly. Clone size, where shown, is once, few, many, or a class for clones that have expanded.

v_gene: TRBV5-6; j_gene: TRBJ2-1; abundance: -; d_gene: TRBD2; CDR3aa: CASSDILPGGNEQFF; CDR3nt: TGTGCCAGCAGCGACATTCTCCCGGGGGGGAATGAGCAGTTCTTC
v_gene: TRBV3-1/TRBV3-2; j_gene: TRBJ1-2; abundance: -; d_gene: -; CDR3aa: CASSQRTEDGYTF; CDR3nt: TGTGCCAGCAGCCAACGGACAGAAGATGGCTACACCTTC
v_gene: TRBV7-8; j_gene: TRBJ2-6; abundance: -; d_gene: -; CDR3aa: CASSLVDGFYSGANVLTF; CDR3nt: TGTGCCAGCAGCTTAGTAGATGGTTTTTACTCTGGGGCCAACGTCCTGACTTTC
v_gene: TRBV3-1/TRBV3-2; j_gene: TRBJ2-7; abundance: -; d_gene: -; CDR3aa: CASSKRQNYEQYF; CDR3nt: TGTGCCAGCAGCAAGAGACAGAACTACGAGCAGTACTTC
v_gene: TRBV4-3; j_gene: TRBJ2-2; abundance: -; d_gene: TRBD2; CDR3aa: CASSQGTSSGGELFF; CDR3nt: TGCGCCAGCAGCCAAGGGACTAGCTCGGGCGGGGAGCTGTTTTTT
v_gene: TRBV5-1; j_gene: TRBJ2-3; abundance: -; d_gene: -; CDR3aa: CASSGPGTLADTQYF; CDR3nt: TGCGCCAGCAGCGGACCGGGGACGCTAGCGGATACGCAGTATTTT
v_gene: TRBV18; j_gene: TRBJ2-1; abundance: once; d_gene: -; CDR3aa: CASSPAEQGFSYNEQFF; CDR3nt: TGTGCCAGCTCACCCGCAGAACAGGGTTTCTCCTACAATGAGCAGTTCTTC
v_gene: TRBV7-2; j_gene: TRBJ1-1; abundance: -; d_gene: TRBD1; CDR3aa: CASSQGGGQGEVTEAFF; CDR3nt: TGTGCCAGCAGCCAGGGGGGCGGGCAGGGAGAAGTCACTGAAGCTTTCTTT
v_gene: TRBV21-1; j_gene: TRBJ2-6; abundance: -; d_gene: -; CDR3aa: CASSKKPPPFTSGANVLTF; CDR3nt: TGTGCCAGCAGCAAAAAGCCCCCGCCTTTTACCTCTGGGGCCAACGTCCTGACTTTC
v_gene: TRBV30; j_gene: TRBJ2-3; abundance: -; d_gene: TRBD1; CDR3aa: CACQGQGSTDTQYF; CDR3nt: TGTGCCTGCCAGGGACAGGGCAGCACAGATACGCAGTATTTT